A single sample gave rise to the 12 T cell receptor beta chains below, sequenced in a study of blood T cell repertoires in COVID-19. Method: immunoSEQ multiplex PCR; TCRdb's copy keeps in-frame clones and lacks some. In the table there are some 100,000 clones, approximately 86% of which are singletons. Sequenced material: peripheral blood. These receptors were taken from a woman in her 70s with acute or convalescent COVID-19.

This clone was recorded a few times. The chain recombines TRBV5-1 with TRBJ2-3; TRBD2 aligns across 11 bases. V lost 0 bases, J lost 3 bases, and 3 bases stayed unmatched. The CDR3 consists of 16 residues. The germline gives CDR1 SGHRS, CDR2 YFSETQ. CDR3 region: CASSLGGTSGTDTQYF. The CDR3 nucleotides are TGCGCCAGCAGCTTGGGGGGGACTAGCGGAACAGATACGCAGTATTTT.

The rearrangement joins TRBV11-2 to TRBJ2-7; 12 nucleotides line up with TRBD2. Germline assignment: CDR1 SGHAT and CDR2 FQNNGV. Trimming took 5 bases from V and 3 from J; bases not matched to a gene: 2. The CDR3 length is 14 residues. The CDR3 nucleotides read TGTGCCAGCAGCCCGACTAGCGGGAGCTACGAGCAGTACTTC. Protein: CASSPTSGSYEQYF.

This clone came up once. V and J are TRBV18 and TRBJ2-5; 16 bases agree with TRBD2. The CDR3 runs to 16 residues. Unmatched junction bases numbered 0, after V lost 0 bases and J lost 5 bases. Germline V lookup: CDR1 KGHSH, CDR2 LQKENI. CDR3 loop: CASSPPGLAGGETQYF. CDR3 nucleotide sequence: TGTGCCAGCTCACCACCGGGACTAGCGGGAGGGGAGACCCAGTACTTC.

The rearrangement links TRBV11-1 to TRBJ2-1; TRBD1 agrees at 8 bases. V lost 2 bases and J lost 4; bases outside the gene matches: 7. The CDR3 runs to 16 residues. The V gene's germline CDR1 is SGHAT and CDR2 FQDESV (reference sequence). The CDR3 protein is CASSLLDRGVYNEQFF. DNA of the CDR3: TGTGCCAGCAGCTTACTCGACAGGGGCGTTTACAATGAGCAGTTCTTC.

The V call is TRBV2, the J call TRBJ2-2; 9 positions match TRBD2. This CDR3 is built from 15 residues. Trimming removed 5 bases from V and 3 bases from J; junction bases left unmatched: 4. CDR1 and CDR2 (germline): SNHLY, FYNNEI. CDR3 in DNA: TGTGCCAGCAGTCGAGAGCGGGGGGACACCGGGGAGCTGTTTTTT. It codes for CASSRERGDTGELFF.

The rearrangement joins TRBV5-1 to TRBJ2-3; D gene unclear. Germline V gene data show CDR1 as SGHRS and CDR2 as YFSETQ. The CDR3 is 15 amino acids. V lost 2 bases and J 0 bases, leaving 10 bases between the germline ends. This CDR3 reads CASSLDQTSTDTQYF. CDR3 bases: TGCGCCAGCAGCTTAGATCAGACAAGCACAGATACGCAGTATTTT.

This chain links TRBV6-4 with TRBJ1-1; 9 bases are a match to TRBD1. CDR3 length equals 17 residues. V trimming: 3 bases; J trimming: 2 bases; junction bases outside the gene matches: 10. The germline V gene encodes CDR1 MRHNA and CDR2 SNTAGT. CDR3 region: CASSEGRHRGPNTEAFF. The CDR3 DNA follows: TGTGCCAGCAGTGAGGGTCGCCACAGGGGGCCCAACACTGAAGCTTTCTTT.

This chain links TRBV30 with TRBJ2-7; 7 bases match TRBD1. CDR1 is GTSNPN, CDR2 SVGIG, per germline (reference sequence). Trimming removed 0 bases from V and 3 bases from J; junction bases left unmatched: 5. The CDR3 length is 14 residues. CDR3 in amino acids: CAWSVAGGGYEQYF. The CDR3 bases are TGTGCCTGGAGTGTAGCAGGGGGTGGCTACGAGCAGTACTTC.

This sequence joins TRBV30 and TRBJ1-1; possibly TRBD1 for D (6 bases). This CDR3 region has 13 residues. The germline V gene has CDR1 GTSNPN and CDR2 SVGIG (reference sequence). The CDR3 sequence: CAGSGTQNTEAFF. The CDR3 region has the DNA TGTGCTGGCTCCGGGACACAGAACACTGAAGCTTTCTTT.

This sequence joins TRBV5-1 and TRBJ2-2; D is perhaps TRBD1 (6 bases). CDR3 size: 14 residues. V was pared by 7 bases and J by 4 bases, with 14 bases between. Germline V lookup: CDR1 SGHRS, CDR2 YFSETQ. The CDR3 DNA reads as TGCGCCAGCGCATGGACAGTAGGCACCGGGGAGCTGTTTTTT. Translating it yields CASAWTVGTGELFF.

The V call is TRBV5-1, the J call TRBJ2-2; 10 nucleotides agree with TRBD2. Germline assignment: CDR1 SGHRS and CDR2 YFSETQ. This CDR3 comprises 17 residues. V lost 0 bases and J lost 1; bases outside the gene matches: 3. CDR3 nucleotide sequence: TGCGCCAGCAGCTTGGCCCCTAGCGGGAGGAACACCGGGGAGCTGTTTTTT. Protein product: CASSLAPSGRNTGELFF.

The V gene is TRBV9, the J gene TRBJ2-2; tentative D call: TRBD2 (6 bases). The CDR3 contains 17 residues. The germline V gene encodes CDR1 SGDLS and CDR2 YYNGEE. The ends were cut back, 1 base at V and 5 bases at J, with 18 bases in the middle. CDR3 nucleotides: TGTGCCAGCAGCGTACCTCGTTCGGGAGCTCAAACCGGGGAGCTGTTTTTT. Residues: CASSVPRSGAQTGELFF.